This T cell receptor beta chain was documented in a study of blood T cell repertoires in COVID-19. Looking at the study overall: The samples span acute and convalescent COVID-19 from the United States, Italy and Spain.

The ends were cut back, 0 bases at V and 6 bases at J, with 9 bases in the middle. Germline-derived CDR1 and CDR2 are SGHRS and YFSETQ. The CDR3 is 14 amino acids. TCRdb's table, derived via immunoSEQ multiplex PCR, lists solely in-frame clones and lacks some. Counted here are some 240,000 clones, around 80% occurring once; the ten biggest clones make up about 7%. Sample: peripheral blood. J is TRBJ2-2 and V is TRBV5-1; a possible D gene is TRBD2 (5 bases). The receptor comes from a woman in her seventies with acute or convalescent COVID-19. The CDR3: CASSLVGLAGELFF. Here the CDR3 DNA reads TGCGCCAGCAGCTTGGTCGGACTCGCCGGGGAGCTGTTTTTT.